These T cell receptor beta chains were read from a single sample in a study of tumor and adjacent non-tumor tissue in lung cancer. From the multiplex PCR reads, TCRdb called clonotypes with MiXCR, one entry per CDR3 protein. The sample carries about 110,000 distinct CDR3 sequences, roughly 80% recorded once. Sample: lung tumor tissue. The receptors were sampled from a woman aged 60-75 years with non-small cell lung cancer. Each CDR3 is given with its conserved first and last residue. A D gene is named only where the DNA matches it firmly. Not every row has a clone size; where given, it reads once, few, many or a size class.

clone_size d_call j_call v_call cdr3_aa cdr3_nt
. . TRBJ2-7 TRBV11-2 CASSPTVVSYDQYF TGTGCCAGCAGCCCAACCGTGGTTTCCTACGATCAATACTTC
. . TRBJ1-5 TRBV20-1 CSARDQGDTNQPQHF TGCAGTGCTAGAGATCAAGGGGATACCAATCAACCCCAGCATTTT
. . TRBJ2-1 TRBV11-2 CASSTLLGGGHYNEQFF TGTGCCAGCAGCACCCTCTTAGGGGGGGGACACTACAATGAACAGTTCTTC
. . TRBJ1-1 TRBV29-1 CSVETEIYTKAFF TGCAGCGTCGAAACGGAAATTTACACTAAAGCTTTCTTT
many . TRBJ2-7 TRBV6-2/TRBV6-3 CASERRGYEQYF TGTGCCAGCGAACGACGGGGCTACGAGCAGTACTTC
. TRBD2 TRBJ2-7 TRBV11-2 CESSYGTSGSYEEYF TGTGAGAGTAGCTACGGGACTAGCGGGAGCTACGAGGAGTACTTC
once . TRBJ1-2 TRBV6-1 CASREGQPYGYTF TGTGCCAGCAGGGAGGGACAACCCTATGGCTACACCTTC
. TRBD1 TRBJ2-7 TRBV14 CASSTGESAYEQYF TGTGCCAGCAGCACAGGGGAGTCGGCCTACGAGCAGTACTTC
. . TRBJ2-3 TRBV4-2 CASSQEARPRTDTQYF TGTGCCAGCAGCCAAGAGGCTAGACCACGCACAGATACGCAGTATTTT
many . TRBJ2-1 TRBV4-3 CASSQVTGIKYNEQFF TGCGCCAGCAGCCAAGTTACGGGGATTAAGTACAATGAGCAGTTCTTC
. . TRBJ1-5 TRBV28 CVSSSQGGGQPQHF TGTGTCAGCAGTTCGCAAGGTGGAGGTCAGCCCCAGCATTTT
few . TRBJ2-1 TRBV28 CASSLGALTAYNEQFF TGTGCCAGCAGTTTAGGGGCCTTAACAGCCTACAATGAGCAGTTCTTC